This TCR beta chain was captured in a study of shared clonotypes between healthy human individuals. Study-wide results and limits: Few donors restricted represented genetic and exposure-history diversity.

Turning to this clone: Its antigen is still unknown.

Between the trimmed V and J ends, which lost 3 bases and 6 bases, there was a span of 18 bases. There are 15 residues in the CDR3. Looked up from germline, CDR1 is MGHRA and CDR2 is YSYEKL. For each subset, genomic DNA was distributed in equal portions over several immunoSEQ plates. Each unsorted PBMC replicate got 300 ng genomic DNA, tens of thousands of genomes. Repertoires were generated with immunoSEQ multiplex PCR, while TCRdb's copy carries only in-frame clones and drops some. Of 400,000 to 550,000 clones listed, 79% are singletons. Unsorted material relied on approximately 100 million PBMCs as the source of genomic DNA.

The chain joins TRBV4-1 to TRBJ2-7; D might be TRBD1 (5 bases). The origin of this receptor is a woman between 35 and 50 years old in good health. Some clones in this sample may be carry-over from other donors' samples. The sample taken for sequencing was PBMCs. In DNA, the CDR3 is TGCGCCAGCAGCCACCCCACCAAGGGGCACGGCGAGCAGTACTTC. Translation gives CASSHPTKGHGEQYF.